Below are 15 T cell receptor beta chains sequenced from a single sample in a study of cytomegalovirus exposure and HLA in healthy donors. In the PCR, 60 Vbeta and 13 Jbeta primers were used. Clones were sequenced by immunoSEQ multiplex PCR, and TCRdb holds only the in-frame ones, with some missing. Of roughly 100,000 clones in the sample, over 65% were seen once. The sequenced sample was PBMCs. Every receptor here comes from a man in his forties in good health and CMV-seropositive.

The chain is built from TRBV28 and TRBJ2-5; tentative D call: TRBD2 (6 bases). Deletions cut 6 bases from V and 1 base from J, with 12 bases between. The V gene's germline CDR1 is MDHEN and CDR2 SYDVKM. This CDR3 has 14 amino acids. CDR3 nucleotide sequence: TGTGCCAGCAGGGCCGGGGGATCCCAAGAGACCCAGTACTTC. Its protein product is CASRAGGSQETQYF.

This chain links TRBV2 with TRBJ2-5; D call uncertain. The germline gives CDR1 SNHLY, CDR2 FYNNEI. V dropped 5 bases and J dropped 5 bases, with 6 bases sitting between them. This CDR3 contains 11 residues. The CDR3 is CASSLAETQYF. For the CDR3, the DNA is TGTGCCAGCAGTTTGGCCGAGACCCAGTACTTC.

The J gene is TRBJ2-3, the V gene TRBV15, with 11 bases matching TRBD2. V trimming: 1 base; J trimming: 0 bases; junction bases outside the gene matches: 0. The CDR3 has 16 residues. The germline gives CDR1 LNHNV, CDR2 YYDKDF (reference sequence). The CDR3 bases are TGTGCCACCAGCAGAGGACTAGCGGGGAGCACAGATACGCAGTATTTT. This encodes CATSRGLAGSTDTQYF. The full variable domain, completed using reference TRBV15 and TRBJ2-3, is DAMVIQNPRYQVTQFGKPVTLSCSQTLNHNVMYWYQQKSSQAPKLLFHYYDKDFNNEADTPDNFQSRRPNTSFCFLDIRSPGLGDTAMYLCATSRGLAGSTDTQYFGPGTRLTVL.

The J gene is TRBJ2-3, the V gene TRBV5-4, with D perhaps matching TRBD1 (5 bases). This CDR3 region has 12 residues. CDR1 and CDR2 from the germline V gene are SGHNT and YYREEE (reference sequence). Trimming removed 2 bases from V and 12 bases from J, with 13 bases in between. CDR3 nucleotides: TGTGCCAGCAGCTTCGCTGGGGCTTCTCAGTATTTT. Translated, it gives CASSFAGASQYF.

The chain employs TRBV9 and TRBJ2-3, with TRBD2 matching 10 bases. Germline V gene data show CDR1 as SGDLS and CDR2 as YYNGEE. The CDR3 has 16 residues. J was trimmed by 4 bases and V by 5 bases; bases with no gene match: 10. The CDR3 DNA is TGTGCCAGCAGTCGCCTAGCGGGGGTCGGGGCAGATACGCAGTATTTT. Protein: CASSRLAGVGADTQYF.

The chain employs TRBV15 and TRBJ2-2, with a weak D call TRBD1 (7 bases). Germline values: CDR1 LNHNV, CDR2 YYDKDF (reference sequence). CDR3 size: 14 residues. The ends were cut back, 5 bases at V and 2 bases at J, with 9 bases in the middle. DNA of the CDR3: TGTGCCACCAGCCAGGGGGGAAACACCGGGGAGCTGTTTTTT. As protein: CATSQGGNTGELFF.

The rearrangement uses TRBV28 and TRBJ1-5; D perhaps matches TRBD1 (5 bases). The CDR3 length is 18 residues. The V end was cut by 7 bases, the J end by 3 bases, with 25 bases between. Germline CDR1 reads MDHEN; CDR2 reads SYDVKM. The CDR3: CASTSLAGVLGPNQPQHF. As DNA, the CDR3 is TGTGCCAGCACCTCCCTGGCGGGGGTGTTAGGGCCCAATCAGCCCCAGCATTTT. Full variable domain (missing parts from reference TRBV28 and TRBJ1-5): DVKVTQSSRYLVKRTGEKVFLECVQDMDHENMFWYRQDPGLGLRLIYFSYDVKMKEKGDIPEGYSVSREKKERFSLILESASTNQTSMYLCASTSLAGVLGPNQPQHFGDGTRLSIL.

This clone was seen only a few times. DNA of the CDR3: TGTGCCAGCAGCTCGACTCCCTCCTACGAGCAGTACTTC. Translated, it gives CASSSTPSYEQYF. The gene calls are TRBV5-6 and TRBJ2-7; D is uncertain. Germline-derived CDR1 and CDR2 are SGHDT and YYEEEE. The length of the CDR3 is 13 residues. The V gene lost 3 bases and the J gene lost 0 bases, with 7 bases spanning the gap.

This CDR3 is CASSLLGPLAGPQETQYF. CDR3 sequence (DNA): TGTGCCAGCAGCCTGCTAGGTCCACTAGCGGGACCTCAAGAGACCCAGTACTTC. The rearrangement joins TRBV7-2 to TRBJ2-5; 10 bases agree with TRBD2. CDR1 and CDR2 from the germline V gene are SGHTA and FQGNSA. CDR3 length equals 18 residues. The trim removed 5 bases at V and 2 bases at J, leaving 14 bases unmatched.

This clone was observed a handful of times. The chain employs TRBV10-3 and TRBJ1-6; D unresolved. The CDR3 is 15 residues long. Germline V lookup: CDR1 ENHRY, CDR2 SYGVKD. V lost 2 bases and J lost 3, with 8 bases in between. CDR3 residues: CAISEGQNYNSPLHF. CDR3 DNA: TGTGCCATCAGTGAGGGGCAGAACTATAATTCACCCCTCCACTTT.

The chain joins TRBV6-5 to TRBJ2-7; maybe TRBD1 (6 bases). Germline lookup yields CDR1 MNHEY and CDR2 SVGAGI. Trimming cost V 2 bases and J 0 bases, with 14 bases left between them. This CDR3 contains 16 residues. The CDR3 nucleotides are TGTGCCAGCAGTTACCCCAGGGGCCAAGGCTCCTACGAGCAGTACTTC. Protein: CASSYPRGQGSYEQYF.

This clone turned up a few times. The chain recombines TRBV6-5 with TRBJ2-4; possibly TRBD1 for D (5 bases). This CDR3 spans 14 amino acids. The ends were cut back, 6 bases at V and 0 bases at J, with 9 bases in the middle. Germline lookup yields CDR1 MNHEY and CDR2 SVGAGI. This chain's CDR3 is CASRGQGAKNIQYF. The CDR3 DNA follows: TGTGCCAGCAGGGGGCAGGGAGCCAAAAACATTCAGTACTTC.

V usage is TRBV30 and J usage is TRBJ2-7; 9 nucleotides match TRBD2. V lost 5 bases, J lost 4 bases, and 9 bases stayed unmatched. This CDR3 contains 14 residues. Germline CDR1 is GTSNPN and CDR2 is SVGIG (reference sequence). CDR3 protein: CAWGRGGDLYEQYF. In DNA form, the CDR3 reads TGTGCCTGGGGCCGCGGGGGGGACCTTTACGAGCAGTACTTC.

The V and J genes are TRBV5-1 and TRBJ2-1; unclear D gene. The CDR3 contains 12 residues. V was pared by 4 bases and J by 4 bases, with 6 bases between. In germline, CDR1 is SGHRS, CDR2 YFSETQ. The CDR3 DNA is TGCGCCAGCAGCGACACATACAATGAGCAGTTCTTC. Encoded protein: CASSDTYNEQFF.

CDR3 DNA sequence: TGTGCCAGCAGCTTAATCGGCCAGGGGGCTGATACGCAGTATTTT. Translated: CASSLIGQGADTQYF. The chain joins TRBV9 to TRBJ2-3, with 8 bases that match TRBD1. Germline CDR1 SGDLS, CDR2 YYNGEE. Trimming removed 4 bases from V and 6 bases from J; junction bases left unmatched: 10. The CDR3 contains 15 residues.